The clone carrying this T cell receptor beta chain was detected a few times. Its antigen is as yet unknown. A sample-barcoded 5' primer and a J-beta primer mix were used in a second PCR of roughly 6 to 12 cycles. Every individual sample yielded 3 million or more paired-end reads (each containing CDR3). TCRdb fed the 5' RACE reads into MiXCR, producing one record per CDR3 protein. The sample has 1 million to 1.2 million distinct CDR3 sequences, 35% to 40% seen once. Germline assignment: CDR1 LGHNA and CDR2 YNFKEQ. The CDR3 consists of 18 residues. After removal of 0 bases from V and 3 bases from J, the junction contained 7 bases not matched to a gene. This record belongs to a study of blood T cells in healthy people across ages. Points from the study as a whole: PBMCs that were unsorted prevented a conclusive naive versus antigen-experienced comparison. Changes in expanded clonotypes were possibly confounded, as the CMV status of donors was unknown.

The rearrangement uses TRBV4-2 and TRBJ2-1; TRBD2 aligns across 11 bases. The sample consisted of blood. This clonotype was sampled from a young man in good health. CDR3 sequence: CASSQESSGGAIYNEQFF. The CDR3 DNA follows: TGTGCCAGCAGCCAAGAAAGTAGCGGGGGGGCAATCTACAATGAGCAGTTCTTC.